This T cell receptor beta chain was captured in a study of cytomegalovirus exposure and HLA in healthy donors. Overall study context: Among the 370 or so donors who were genotyped, approximately 83% fell in the genetic ancestry cluster that is associated with self-reported Caucasian donors. Study results and limitations: As a later analysis showed, a missense DCLRE1C variant was linked to trimming of TCR beta V- and J-genes.

The CDR3 runs 17 residues. Germline V gene lookup returns CDR1 LNHDA and CDR2 SQIVND (reference sequence). Germline trimming cut 7 bases from V and 2 bases from J; bases unmatched to any gene: 12. The PCR contained 60 Vbeta and 13 Jbeta primers. Generated by immunoSEQ multiplex PCR, the TCRdb table keeps only in-frame clones and is missing some. The sample yields some 190,000 clones, roughly 82% seen once. Worth noting for this clone: As yet, its antigen is unknown.

This sequence joins TRBV19 and TRBJ2-1; 9 bases match TRBD2. Specimen: PBMCs. The clonotype was recovered from a man aged 40-55 years in good health and CMV-seronegative. The CDR3 reads CASTTRSGGGAYNEQFF. The CDR3, as DNA: TGTGCCAGTACCACTCGGTCGGGCGGGGGGGCCTACAATGAGCAGTTCTTC.